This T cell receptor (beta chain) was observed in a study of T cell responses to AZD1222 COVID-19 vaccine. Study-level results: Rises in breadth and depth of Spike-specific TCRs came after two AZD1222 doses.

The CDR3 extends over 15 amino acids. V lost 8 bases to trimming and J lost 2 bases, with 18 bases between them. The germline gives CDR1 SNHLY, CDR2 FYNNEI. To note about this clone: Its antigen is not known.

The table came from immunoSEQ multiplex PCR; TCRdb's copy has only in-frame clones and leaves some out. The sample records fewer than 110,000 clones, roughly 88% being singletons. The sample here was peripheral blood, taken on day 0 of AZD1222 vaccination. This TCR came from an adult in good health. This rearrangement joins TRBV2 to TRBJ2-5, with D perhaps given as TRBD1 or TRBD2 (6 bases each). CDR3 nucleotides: TGTGCCAGCCTACCTAGGCCGGGGGCTCAAGAGACCCAGTACTTC. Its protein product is CASLPRPGAQETQYF. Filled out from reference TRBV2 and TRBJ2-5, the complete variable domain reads EPEVTQTPSHQVTQMGQEVILRCVPISNHLYFYWYRQILGQKVEFLVSFYNNEISEKSEIFDDQFSVERPDGSNFTLKIRSTKLEDSAMYFCASLPRPGAQETQYFGPGTRLLVL.